Below are 31 T cell receptor beta chains sequenced from a single sample in a study of somatic mutations in cytotoxic T cells in rheumatoid arthritis. Sequencing was performed with immunoSEQ multiplex PCR; in TCRdb, only in-frame clones are kept and a portion is missing. The sample contains 9,500 or so clones, roughly 80% of which appear only once. The specimen sequenced was CD8+ T cells sorted from blood. All receptors come from an adult with rheumatoid arthritis.

The chain is built from TRBV5-4 and TRBJ1-2; D is undetermined. The CDR3 extends over 14 amino acids. V lost 0 bases and J lost 0, with 6 bases in between. In germline, CDR1 is SGHNT, CDR2 YYREEE (reference sequence). CDR3 bases: TGTGCCAGCAGCTTGGACGGAACTAACTATGGCTACACCTTC. Translation gives CASSLDGTNYGYTF.

Only a few counts were recorded for this clone. V usage is TRBV10-3 and J usage is TRBJ1-2, with a tentative D call TRBD1 (5 bases). This CDR3 has 14 amino acids. V was cut by 0 bases and J by 8 bases, with 13 bases left in between. From germline, CDR1 is ENHRY and CDR2 SYGVKD. The CDR3: CAISESGPKGGYTF. CDR3 sequence (DNA): TGTGCCATCAGTGAGTCGGGACCCAAGGGAGGCTACACCTTC.

This chain connects TRBV5-1 to TRBJ1-1, with a weak D call TRBD1 (5 bases). CDR3 size: 15 residues. Trimming removed 1 base at V and 0 bases at J, with 10 bases between. Germline lookup yields CDR1 SGHRS and CDR2 YFSETQ. The CDR3 protein is CASSLIEGLNTEAFF. The CDR3 coding sequence is TGCGCCAGCAGCTTGATTGAGGGGCTGAACACTGAAGCTTTCTTT.

The chain carries TRBV27 and TRBJ1-5; 8 bases line up with TRBD1. With 8 bases clipped from V and 7 bases from J, the junction kept 13 bases outside the gene matches. There are 15 residues in the CDR3. Germline V gene data show CDR1 as MNHEY and CDR2 as SMNVEV (reference sequence). The CDR3 DNA reads as TGTGCCAGCCAACTATCAGGACAGGGAGGGCAGCCCCAGCATTTT. The encoded protein is CASQLSGQGGQPQHF.

The chain joins TRBV15 to TRBJ2-2; D is unclear. In germline, CDR1 is LNHNV, CDR2 YYDKDF (reference sequence). Trimming cost V 5 bases and J 4 bases, with 5 bases left between them. CDR3 length: 12 amino acids. CDR3 nucleotides: TGTGCCACCAGCCGGAGCACCGGGGAGCTGTTTTTT. Translated, it gives CATSRSTGELFF.

The chain employs TRBV30 and TRBJ2-7, with D tentatively TRBD1 (7 bases). With 2 bases removed from V and 2 bases from J, the gap between germline ends came to 16 bases. Germline values: CDR1 GTSNPN, CDR2 SVGIG (reference sequence). The CDR3 covers 15 residues. The CDR3 here is CAWSPGGSPAYEQYF. The CDR3 DNA reads as TGTGCCTGGAGTCCAGGGGGGTCGCCTGCCTACGAGCAGTACTTC.

The count of this clone is one. This sequence joins TRBV4-2 and TRBJ1-5, with D uncertain. There are 16 residues in the CDR3. Per germline, CDR1 LGHNA and CDR2 YNFKEQ. V shed 0 bases and J shed 1 base, with 10 bases lying between them. DNA of the CDR3: TGTGCCAGCAGCCAAGAAATTAGGGTAAGCAATCAGCCCCAGCATTTT. Its protein product is CASSQEIRVSNQPQHF.

The chain employs TRBV25-1 and TRBJ1-1; D call uncertain. This CDR3 is 15 amino acids long. Trimming shortened V by 5 bases and J by 5 bases, and 18 bases separated the two germline ends. Germline V gene data show CDR1 as MGHDK and CDR2 as SYGVNS. The CDR3 loop reads CASSIYTLRGTEAFF. As DNA, the CDR3 is TGTGCCAGCAGTATATACACCTTACGGGGAACTGAAGCTTTCTTT.

The chain has TRBV27 and TRBJ2-7; 9 bases map to TRBD2. J gave up 0 bases and V 5 bases, and 5 bases lay outside the gene matches. This CDR3 region has 15 residues. Germline V gene data show CDR1 as MNHEY and CDR2 as SMNVEV (reference sequence). The CDR3 nucleotides read TGTGCCAGCAGTCCCTTTAGCGGGAGCTCCTACGAGCAGTACTTC. Translated, it gives CASSPFSGSSYEQYF.

The V gene is TRBV9, the J gene TRBJ1-3, with D uncertain. V lost 1 base and J 0 bases, leaving 2 bases between the germline ends. Germline CDR1 is SGDLS and CDR2 is YYNGEE. The CDR3 sequence is 13 residues long. This CDR3 is CASSVTSGNTIYF. In DNA form, the CDR3 reads TGTGCCAGCAGCGTAACCTCTGGAAACACCATATATTTT.

This clone came up once. Here the CDR3 reads CASSLAGTGAYNEQFF. CDR3 DNA: TGCGCCAGCAGCTTGGCTGGGACAGGGGCCTACAATGAGCAGTTCTTC. The chain has TRBV5-1 and TRBJ2-1; 10 nucleotides agree with TRBD1. The CDR3 consists of 16 residues. CDR1 is SGHRS and CDR2 is YFSETQ in the germline V gene. Trimming cost V 0 bases and J 2 bases; bases outside gene matches: 2.

The rearrangement joins TRBV15 to TRBJ2-7; the D is unclear. Germline V CDR1 and CDR2: LNHNV, YYDKDF (reference sequence). Trimming stripped 0 bases from V and 4 bases from J, with 10 bases between. The CDR3 spans 14 residues. Here the CDR3 reads CATSRDLEEYEQYF. The CDR3 bases are TGTGCCACCAGCAGAGATCTAGAGGAGTACGAGCAGTACTTC. Full variable domain (rest looked up from reference TRBV15 and TRBJ2-7): DAMVIQNPRYQVTQFGKPVTLSCSQTLNHNVMYWYQQKSSQAPKLLFHYYDKDFNNEADTPDNFQSRRPNTSFCFLDIRSPGLGDTAMYLCATSRDLEEYEQYFGPGTRLTVT.

The chain is built from TRBV27 and TRBJ2-1, with D uncertain. The V gene's germline CDR1 is MNHEY and CDR2 SMNVEV (reference sequence). The CDR3 consists of 14 residues. V was shortened by 3 bases and J by 5 bases, with 11 bases between the two germline ends. CDR3 region: CASSFASWHNEQFF. The DNA for the CDR3 is TGTGCCAGCAGTTTCGCCAGCTGGCACAATGAGCAGTTCTTC.

The rearrangement links TRBV2 to TRBJ2-1, with 14 nucleotides matching TRBD2. The CDR3 runs 16 residues. The ends lost 4 bases at V and 2 bases at J; junction bases unmatched: 1. The germline V gene encodes CDR1 SNHLY and CDR2 FYNNEI. The CDR3 sequence is CASSGTSGRTYNEQFF. In DNA form, the CDR3 reads TGTGCCAGCAGTGGGACTAGCGGGAGGACCTACAATGAGCAGTTCTTC.

This clone was seen more than once but under ten times. The J gene is TRBJ2-7, the V gene TRBV7-9; D is uncertain. The V end lost 6 bases, the J end lost 11 bases, and 17 bases lay between the germline ends. Per the germline V gene, CDR1 is SEHNR and CDR2 is FQNEAQ (reference sequence). This CDR3 contains 12 residues. CDR3 DNA: TGTGCCAGCAGTTTGGGCCCTTACGCGGAGTACTTC. This encodes CASSLGPYAEYF.

The V and J genes are TRBV20-1 and TRBJ1-2, with 7 bases lining up with TRBD1. Germline V lookup: CDR1 DFQATT, CDR2 SNEGSKA (reference sequence). The CDR3 loop spans 11 amino acids. CDR3 sequence reads: CRADRDYGYTF. In DNA form, the CDR3 reads TGCAGAGCCGACAGGGACTATGGCTACACCTTC.

The chain joins TRBV2 to TRBJ2-1; possible D gene TRBD1, 5 bases. Trimming removed 2 bases from V and 14 bases from J, with 19 bases in between. CDR1 and CDR2 (germline): SNHLY, FYNNEI. CDR3 length equals 14 residues. Written as DNA, the CDR3 is TGTGCCAGCAGTGAATATTTTAAGGGGTCTCTAGAGTTCTTC. Protein: CASSEYFKGSLEFF. The whole variable domain, remainder taken from reference TRBV2 and TRBJ2-1, is EPEVTQTPSHQVTQMGQEVILRCVPISNHLYFYWYRQILGQKVEFLVSFYNNEISEKSEIFDDQFSVERPDGSNFTLKIRSTKLEDSAMYFCASSEYFKGSLEFFGPGTRLTVL.

The chain couples TRBV9 to TRBJ2-7; TRBD2 matches 10 bases. V shed 4 bases and J 2 bases; nucleotides not matched to a gene: 9. The CDR3 is 16 residues long. CDR1 SGDLS and CDR2 YYNGEE come from the germline V gene. CDR3: CASSPNSGGPAYEQYF. The CDR3 DNA reads TGTGCCAGCAGCCCCAATAGCGGGGGGCCCGCCTACGAGCAGTACTTC.

The chain joins TRBV5-6 to TRBJ1-1, with 8 nucleotides matching TRBD1. CDR1 and CDR2 (germline): SGHDT, YYEEEE. V shed 6 bases, J shed 3 bases, and the junction held 10 bases outside the gene matches. The CDR3 totals 15 residues. CDR3 in amino acids: CASTAGTTGDTEAFF. CDR3 DNA: TGTGCCAGCACCGCAGGGACGACAGGGGACACTGAAGCTTTCTTT. Using reference TRBV5-6 and TRBJ1-1 for the parts outside the CDR3, the full variable domain is DAGVTQSPTHLIKTRGQQVTLRCSPKSGHDTVSWYQQALGQGPQFIFQYYEEEERQRGNFPDRFSGHQFPNYSSELNVNALLLGDSALYLCASTAGTTGDTEAFFGQGTRLTVV.

This sequence joins TRBV6-5 and TRBJ2-1; D is uncertain. The CDR3 sequence is 15 residues long. Trimming cost V 6 bases and J 3 bases, with 15 bases left between them. Germline V gives CDR1 MNHEY, CDR2 SVGAGI. The CDR3 DNA sequence: TGTGCCAGCAGCTCCGGGTCCTTTCTCTACAATGAGCAGTTCTTC. Its protein product is CASSSGSFLYNEQFF.

This chain joins TRBV11-2 and TRBJ2-1; D is perhaps TRBD1 (5 bases). Germline values: CDR1 SGHAT, CDR2 FQNNGV. This CDR3 spans 15 amino acids. V shed 5 bases and J shed 7 bases, with 18 bases lying between them. CDR3 sequence reads: CASSPSGQGGNEQFF. The DNA of the CDR3 is TGTGCCAGCAGCCCCTCGGGTCAGGGTGGGAATGAGCAGTTCTTC. Full variable domain (remainder filled in from reference TRBV11-2 and TRBJ2-1): EAGVAQSPRYKIIEKRQSVAFWCNPISGHATLYWYQQILGQGPKLLIQFQNNGVVDDSQLPKDRFSAERLKGVDSTLKIQPAKLEDSAVYLCASSPSGQGGNEQFFGPGTRLTVL.

The J gene is TRBJ2-1, the V gene TRBV2, with 12 nucleotides matching TRBD2. CDR3 length: 16 amino acids. Per germline, CDR1 SNHLY and CDR2 FYNNEI. The J segment lost 3 bases and the V segment lost 7 bases, leaving 7 bases of the junction unmatched. CDR3 region: CASKASGGGNYNEQFF. In DNA, the CDR3 is TGTGCCAGCAAGGCTAGCGGGGGGGGGAACTACAATGAGCAGTTCTTC. The variable domain in full, completed from reference TRBV2 and TRBJ2-1, reads EPEVTQTPSHQVTQMGQEVILRCVPISNHLYFYWYRQILGQKVEFLVSFYNNEISEKSEIFDDQFSVERPDGSNFTLKIRSTKLEDSAMYFCASKASGGGNYNEQFFGPGTRLTVL.

The chain recombines TRBV2 with TRBJ1-4; D not resolved. The CDR3 loop spans 15 amino acids. Germline V gene data show CDR1 as SNHLY and CDR2 as FYNNEI. Trimming left V 1 base short and J 0 bases short, with 6 bases between. This chain's CDR3 is CASSEGEATNEKLFF. CDR3 bases: TGTGCCAGCAGTGAAGGGGAGGCAACTAATGAAAAACTGTTTTTT.

This chain links TRBV5-1 with TRBJ1-4; D unclear. Germline CDR1 is SGHRS and CDR2 is YFSETQ. Between the trimmed V and J ends, which lost 3 bases and 7 bases, there was a span of 13 bases. This CDR3 region has 14 residues. The CDR3 spells CASSWEWSSEKLFF. For the CDR3, the DNA is TGCGCCAGCAGCTGGGAATGGAGCAGTGAAAAACTGTTTTTT.

This rearrangement joins TRBV7-2 to TRBJ1-2; 9 bases agree with TRBD1. The CDR3 is 15 amino acids. Germline V gives CDR1 SGHTA, CDR2 FQGNSA. V lost 2 bases to trimming and J lost 5 bases; unmatched junction nucleotides: 6. This chain's CDR3 is CASSLTGQGMYGYTF. The CDR3 nucleotides are TGTGCCAGCAGCTTAACGGGACAGGGAATGTATGGCTACACCTTC. Full variable domain (remainder filled in from reference TRBV7-2 and TRBJ1-2): GAGVSQSPSNKVTEKGKDVELRCDPISGHTALYWYRQSLGQGLEFLIYFQGNSAPDKSGLPSDRFSAERTGGSVSTLTIQRTQQEDSAVYLCASSLTGQGMYGYTFGSGTRLTVV.

The chain joins TRBV5-3 to TRBJ1-1; D gene unclear. TRBV5-3 is classed as an ORF, of uncertain function. The CDR3 is 15 residues long. V was clipped by 1 base and J by 1 base, with 11 bases between them. The CDR3 DNA reads as TGTGCCAGAAGCTTGAGGAGAGAGGAGAACACTGAAGCTTTCTTT. Protein sequence: CARSLRREENTEAFF.

The CDR3 nucleotides are TGTGCCAGCAGCTTACCTCCTGGGTATGAGCAGTTCTTC. This translates into CASSLPPGYEQFF. V gene TRBV11-3 combines with J gene TRBJ2-1; D unclear. The V end was cut by 2 bases, the J end by 8 bases, with 10 bases between. Looked up from germline, CDR1 is SGHNT and CDR2 is YENEEA. This CDR3 has 13 amino acids.

The V and J genes are TRBV27 and TRBJ2-1; 13 nucleotides line up with TRBD2. The CDR3 totals 17 residues. Germline V gene lookup returns CDR1 MNHEY and CDR2 SMNVEV (reference sequence). V trimming: 7 bases; J trimming: 4 bases; junction bases outside the gene matches: 10. The CDR3 DNA reads as TGTGCCAGCAACTCGGGACTAGCGGGGTCCTTATACAATGAGCAGTTCTTC. It yields the protein CASNSGLAGSLYNEQFF.

The chain couples TRBV5-6 to TRBJ1-5; tentatively, D is TRBD1 (5 bases). V was cut by 0 bases and J by 6 bases, with 10 bases left in between. The CDR3 length is 14 residues. Germline V gene data show CDR1 as SGHDT and CDR2 as YYEEEE. The CDR3 is CASSLAGVGQPQHF. CDR3 DNA sequence: TGTGCCAGCAGCTTGGCGGGGGTAGGTCAGCCCCAGCATTTT.

V gene TRBV10-1 combines with J gene TRBJ2-1; 7 nucleotides line up with TRBD2. V was pared by 7 bases and J by 5 bases, with 5 bases of the junction left unmatched. This CDR3 region has 13 residues. Germline CDR1 WNHNN, CDR2 SYGVQD (reference sequence). CDR3 bases: TGCGCCAGCACCACGGGGGGTCACAATGAGCAGTTCTTC. Protein sequence: CASTTGGHNEQFF.

The table lists this clone with a count of one. The chain uses TRBV27 and TRBJ1-2; TRBD1 agrees at 7 bases. V gave up 8 bases and J gave up 5 bases; unmatched junction bases: 5. The CDR3 contains 12 residues. Germline lookup yields CDR1 MNHEY and CDR2 SMNVEV (reference sequence). The DNA for the CDR3 is TGTGCCAGCTTAGACAGGGCATATGGCTACACCTTC. The encoded protein is CASLDRAYGYTF.